The T cell receptor (beta chain) described here comes from a study of blood T cell repertoires in COVID-19 (dated by TCRdb to 2019 to 2021). Concerning the study at large: Samples from collaborators originated in the United States, Italy and Spain and spanned both the acute and convalescent phases of COVID-19. The repertoires were made available in a free public database intended to serve as a resource for research on the immune response to SARS-CoV-2. The material from the prospective study consisted of cDNA or gDNA derived from T cells, B-cell-depleted T cells, or PBMCs. Where available, HLA class I and class II types were obtained from metadata supplied by the sample provider rather than from assay-based typing. Deeply sampled blood TCRbeta repertoires from subjects exposed to, actively infected with, or recovered from COVID-19 were included in the dataset. Samples came from the ongoing ImmuneRACE study (first 160 participants) plus 1,254 subjects from 6 global collaborators. Nearly every sample came with metadata listing a de-identified subject ID, COVID-19 status, age in years and sex.

From V the trimming removes 1 base and from J it removes 5 bases, while the gene matches leave 2 bases of the junction unaccounted for. The germline V gene yields SGHVS for CDR1 and FNYEAQ for CDR2. From cysteine to phenylalanine, the CDR3 is 14 amino acids long. The kept DNA is CDR3 alone, 42 bases in frame from the first base. Study-wide findings and limitations: Clinical and demographic metadata were provided uncurated, with the amount varying by source and participant.

Another Seattle source contributed samples from volunteer blood donors who had recovered from COVID-19. Whole blood was collected in K2EDTA tubes by collaborating institutions according to the institutions' own protocols. For TCRbeta analysis, collaborators shipped samples in one of three forms: frozen whole blood, isolated PBMCs, or DNA extracted from either of those sample types. This clone was recorded a few times. It lacks a known antigen. Base qualities are not at hand, and no much larger clone is one base apart. TCRbeta CDR3 regions were amplified from genomic DNA by means of the immunoSEQ Assay, a bias-controlled multiplex PCR. The paper's processing steps were these. The number of nucleated cells in each sample was estimated by amplification of reference gene primers within the assay. Sequence reads were collapsed and filtered to measure the absolute abundance of every unique TCRbeta CDR3 rearrangement. Productive Simpson clonality was computed per sample as the square root of Simpson's diversity index over productive rearrangements. The clones in this table, taken by TCRdb from immuneACCESS, are in-frame only. Not every clone is retained; where verified, under half of the shortfall comes from an unresolved V gene, and the cause of the rest is unknown. V and J calls and clone size come straight from that table; D and trimming were deduced from the DNA. In all, the sample holds roughly 200,000 clones, and around nine tenths of those were seen once. The top ten hold roughly 5.6% of the sample.

The TCR was taken from a woman between 35 and 50 years old who had recovered from COVID-19. Sequencing used peripheral blood. The chain is assembled from TRBV7-6 and TRBJ1-1; 9 bases in the middle match TRBD1. This receptor carries the CDR3 CASSLVGQGTEAFF. The DNA is as follows: TGTGCCAGCAGCTTAGTAGGACAGGGGACTGAAGCTTTCTTT.